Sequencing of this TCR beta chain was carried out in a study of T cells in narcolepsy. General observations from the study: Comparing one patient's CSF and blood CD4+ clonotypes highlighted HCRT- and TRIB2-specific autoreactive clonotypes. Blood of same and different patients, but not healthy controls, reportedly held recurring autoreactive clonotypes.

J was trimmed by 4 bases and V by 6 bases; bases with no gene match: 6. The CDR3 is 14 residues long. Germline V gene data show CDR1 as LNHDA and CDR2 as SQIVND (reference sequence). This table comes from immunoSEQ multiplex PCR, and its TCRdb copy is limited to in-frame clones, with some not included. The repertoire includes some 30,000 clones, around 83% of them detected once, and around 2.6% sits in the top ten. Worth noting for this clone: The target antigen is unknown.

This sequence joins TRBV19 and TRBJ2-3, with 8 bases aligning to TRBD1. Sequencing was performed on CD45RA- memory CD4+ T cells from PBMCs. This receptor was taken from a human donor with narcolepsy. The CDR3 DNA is TGTGCCAGTAGCTCTATACAGGGGGCAGATACGCAGTATTTT. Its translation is CASSSIQGADTQYF. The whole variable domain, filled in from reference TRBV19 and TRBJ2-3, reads DGGITQSPKYLFRKEGQNVTLSCEQNLNHDAMYWYRQDPGQGLRLIYYSQIVNDFQKGDIAEGYSVSREKKESFPLTVTSAQKNPTAFYLCASSSIQGADTQYFGPGTRLTVL.